These T cell receptor beta chains were read from a single sample in a study of T cell changes during pregnancy in multiple sclerosis. Profiled with immunoSEQ multiplex PCR; TCRdb holds only in-frame clones, not every one. The sample has fewer than 70,000 clones, 80% to 90% seen once. The sequencing input was peripheral blood from another person, used as feeder cells. The receptors originated from a human donor whose cells served as feeder cells for cultures in a pregnancy study. The CDR3 runs from the conserved cysteine through the conserved F or W. Each record gives: D gene, V gene, J gene, clone size, CDR3 DNA, CDR3 protein. D genes are given only for firm matches. Some rows have no size entry. The others give once, few or many, or a class for an expanded clone.

NA	TRBV30	TRBJ2-4	NA	TGTGCCTCGACGGGAGATAGAGCCAAAAACATTCAGTACTTC	CASTGDRAKNIQYF
NA	TRBV11-2	TRBJ1-3	NA	TGTGCCAGCAGCTTAGGACGCGGAAACACCATATATTTT	CASSLGRGNTIYF
TRBD1	TRBV4-3	TRBJ1-2	once	TGCGCCAGCAGCCCGACAGGGTTGCCGAATGGCTACACCTTC	CASSPTGLPNGYTF
TRBD1	TRBV28	TRBJ1-2	NA	TGTGCCAGCAAGAGGGGGCGAGCTAACTATGGCTACACCTTC	CASKRGRANYGYTF
TRBD2	TRBV19	TRBJ2-3	NA	TGTGCCAGTGGGGGGACTAGGGATACGCAGTATTTT	CASGGTRDTQYF
NA	TRBV7-2	TRBJ2-1	NA	TGTGCCAGCAGCCCCCCGAATGCCAATGAGCAGTTCTTC	CASSPPNANEQFF
TRBD1	TRBV5-4	TRBJ1-6	few	TGTGCCACCCACGACAGGGTGGATTCACCCCTCCACTTT	CATHDRVDSPLHF
NA	TRBV7-3	TRBJ1-1	NA	TGTGCCAGCAGCTTAGCAGGTACGAACACTGAAGCTTTCTTT	CASSLAGTNTEAFF
NA	TRBV7-9	TRBJ1-1	NA	TGTGCCAGCAGCTTGGGGCAGAACACTGAAGCTTTCTTT	CASSLGQNTEAFF
NA	TRBV6-1	TRBJ1-2	NA	TGTGCCAGCAGTTGGACCGGAGAGCGCCCCTATGGCTACACCTTC	CASSWTGERPYGYTF
NA	TRBV15	TRBJ1-1	NA	TGTGCCACCAGCAGAGGCGGGAACACTGAAGCTTTCTTT	CATSRGGNTEAFF
NA	TRBV4-1	TRBJ2-1	few	TGCGCCAGCAGCCAAGCTGCTCTGGGGGGCTCCTACAATGAGCAGTTCTTC	CASSQAALGGSYNEQFF
NA	TRBV28	TRBJ1-5	NA	TGTGCCAGCAGCGTATCCGGGACACCTAGCAATCAGCCCCAGCATTTT	CASSVSGTPSNQPQHF
NA	TRBV27	TRBJ2-1	NA	TGTGCCAGCAGTTTAGGAAGAATAGATGAGCAGTTCTTC	CASSLGRIDEQFF
NA	TRBV29-1	TRBJ1-1	NA	TGCAGCGTTGTAGGGGGGCTAGGCACTGAAGCTTTCTTT	CSVVGGLGTEAFF
NA	TRBV19	TRBJ2-1	NA	TGTGCCAGTAGTCCCTGGGGGCAGGGTCTTAAAAATGAGCAGTTCTTC	CASSPWGQGLKNEQFF
TRBD1	TRBV10-3	TRBJ1-5	NA	TGTGCCATCAGTGGACAGGGAGGCAATCAGCCCCAGCATTTT	CAISGQGGNQPQHF
NA	TRBV19	TRBJ1-1	NA	TGTGCCAGTAGTATGAACCCCCGTGTGAACACTGAAGCTTTCTTT	CASSMNPRVNTEAFF
NA	TRBV7-9	TRBJ1-6	few	TGTGCCAGCAGCCAGGGCCAGCGGGCCCTCCACTTT	CASSQGQRALHF
NA	TRBV4-2	TRBJ1-1	once	TGTGCCAGCAGCCAAGATGGGCAGATGAACACTGAAGCTTTCTTT	CASSQDGQMNTEAFF
NA	TRBV7-2	TRBJ2-5	once	TGTGCCAGCAGCTTAAGCCCCACCCAAGAGACCCAGTACTTC	CASSLSPTQETQYF
NA	TRBV2	TRBJ2-7	NA	TGTGCCAGCGGCTTGTTTGGTGAAGGAAGTCGATCCTACGAGCAGTACTTC	CASGLFGEGSRSYEQYF
NA	TRBV27	TRBJ2-1	once	TGTGCCAGCACCCCCATGTTCCGGGACAATGAGCAGTTCTTC	CASTPMFRDNEQFF
TRBD1	TRBV5-1	TRBJ1-1	NA	TGCGCCAGCAGCCCGCTGGGACAGGGGAACACTGAAGCTTTCTTT	CASSPLGQGNTEAFF
TRBD2	TRBV15	TRBJ2-7	few	TGTGCCACCAGCTCCCAACTAGCGGCCGAGCAGTACTTC	CATSSQLAAEQYF
TRBD2	TRBV6-6	TRBJ2-7	NA	TGTGCCAGCAGTTACAAGCGGGAGGGCCTTGGAGAGCAGTACTTC	CASSYKREGLGEQYF
NA	TRBV30	TRBJ2-4	once	TGTGCCTGTCAAGAATGGGATTCGGCCAAAAACATTCAGTACTTC	CACQEWDSAKNIQYF
NA	TRBV7-2	TRBJ1-2	NA	TGTGCCAGCAGCTTACAGGTGGACTACACCTTC	CASSLQVDYTF
TRBD1	TRBV28	TRBJ2-1	NA	TGTGCCAGCACTCTGGACAGGGGACGCAATGAGCAGTTCTTC	CASTLDRGRNEQFF
NA	TRBV12-5	TRBJ2-2	NA	TGTGCTAGTGGTTTGGTGGTGGGGAACACCGGGGAGCTGTTTTTT	CASGLVVGNTGELFF
NA	TRBV5-3	TRBJ2-3	NA	TGTGCCAGAAGACCAGGCCATAGCACAGATACGCAGTATTTT	CARRPGHSTDTQYF
NA	TRBV7-9	TRBJ2-4	NA	TGTGCCAGCAGCTTATTCCGAACGTCGGCCAAAAACATTCAGTACTTC	CASSLFRTSAKNIQYF
NA	TRBV7-9	TRBJ1-5	NA	TGTGCCAGCAGCTTAAGGGGTGGCAGAAGTCCCTATAGCAATCAGCCCCAGCATTTT	CASSLRGGRSPYSNQPQHF
NA	TRBV16	TRBJ1-2	NA	TGTGCCAGCAGCCAATGGGTACAAGAGACCGTTGGCTACACCTTC	CASSQWVQETVGYTF
NA	TRBV5-1	TRBJ1-2	once	TGCGCCAGCAGTAACGGAGGGGGGAACTATGGCTACACCTTC	CASSNGGGNYGYTF
NA	TRBV30	TRBJ1-1	NA	TGTGCCTGGAGTTCCACAGGGCTACTGAACACTGAAGCTTTCTTT	CAWSSTGLLNTEAFF
NA	TRBV7-3	TRBJ2-6	NA	TGTGCCAGCAGCTTAAGGGCGCCCCAACTCTTGGGGGCCAACGTCCTGACTTTC	CASSLRAPQLLGANVLTF
NA	TRBV11-2	TRBJ2-7	few	TGTGCCAGCAGCTTAGGGGGGGCCAGAATGGCCTACGAGCAGTACTTC	CASSLGGARMAYEQYF
TRBD1	TRBV6-1	TRBJ1-2	NA	TGTGCCGGCACAGGGGGGTATAACTATGGCTACACCTTC	CAGTGGYNYGYTF
TRBD2	TRBV7-2	TRBJ2-7	once	TGTGCCAGCAGCCCCGCTAGCGGGAGTCCTTCCTACGAGCAGTACTTC	CASSPASGSPSYEQYF
NA	TRBV6-1	TRBJ2-6	NA	TGTGCCAGCGTCGGTTGGGACTCTGGGGCCAACGTCCTGACTTTC	CASVGWDSGANVLTF
TRBD2	TRBV7-9	TRBJ2-5	NA	TGTGCCAGCAGCTTAGTCCGCACTAGCGGGGGGCAAGAGACCCAGTACTTC	CASSLVRTSGGQETQYF
NA	TRBV7-8	TRBJ2-7	few	TGTGCCAGCAGTCCATCTCAGGGCGTCTACTACGAGCAGTACTTC	CASSPSQGVYYEQYF
NA	TRBV7-9	TRBJ1-2	NA	TGTGCCAGCAGCTACGAGGGCGCGAGAGGCTACACCTTC	CASSYEGARGYTF
NA	TRBV5-8	TRBJ1-2	NA	TGTGCCAGCAGCTTTTCGAGGGGGGTTGGCTACACCTTC	CASSFSRGVGYTF
NA	TRBV2	TRBJ1-1	NA	TGTGCCAGCAGTGCAGGAGGGGAATACACTGAAGCTTTCTTT	CASSAGGEYTEAFF
NA	TRBV7-2	TRBJ2-3	NA	TGTGCCAGCAGTATCCCTGGGGGCGTCGGGGATACGCAGTATTTT	CASSIPGGVGDTQYF
NA	TRBV28	TRBJ1-6	NA	TGTGCCAGCAGTTTATTACGTGGGGACACTTATTCACCCCTCCACTTT	CASSLLRGDTYSPLHF
TRBD1	TRBV6-5	TRBJ1-2	NA	TGTGCCAGCAGCCGCGGACAGGGCGGCTATGGCTACACCTTC	CASSRGQGGYGYTF